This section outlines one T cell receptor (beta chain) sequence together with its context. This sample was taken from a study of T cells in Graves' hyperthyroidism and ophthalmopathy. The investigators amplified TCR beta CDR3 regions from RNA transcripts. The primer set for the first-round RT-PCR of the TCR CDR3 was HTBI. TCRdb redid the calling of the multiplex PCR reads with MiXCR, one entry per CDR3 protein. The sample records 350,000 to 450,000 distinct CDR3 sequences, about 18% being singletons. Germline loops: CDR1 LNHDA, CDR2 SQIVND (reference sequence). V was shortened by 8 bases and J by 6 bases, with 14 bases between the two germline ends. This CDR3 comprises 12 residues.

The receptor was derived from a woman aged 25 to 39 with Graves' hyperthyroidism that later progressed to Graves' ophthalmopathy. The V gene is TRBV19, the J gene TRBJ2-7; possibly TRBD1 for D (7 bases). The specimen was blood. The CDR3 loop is CASGRQGGEQYF. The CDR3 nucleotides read TGTGCCAGTGGACGACAGGGAGGCGAGCAGTACTTC.